This entry lists 10 T cell receptor beta chains sequenced from one sample in a study of beta chain features in type 1 diabetes. Which antigens these TCRs recognize remains unknown. Study-wide results and caveats: Among patients with Type 1 diabetes, TCRB CDR3s were moderately but significantly shorter in every one of the four CD4+ subsets.

Investigators reverse transcribed all isolated RNA, so they sequenced expressed TCRB transcripts. Some clones are missing from TCRdb's copy, which holds only in-frame ones; the method was immunoSEQ multiplex PCR. Of about 230,000 clones listed, approximately 16% are singletons. Sequencing used naive CD4+ T cells from blood. The receptors stem from a man aged 25-45 years with type 1 diabetes.

The chain combines TRBV15 with TRBJ2-7; unclear D gene. Germline V gene data show CDR1 as LNHNV and CDR2 as YYDKDF (reference sequence). Trimming left V 0 bases short and J 6 bases short, with 9 bases between. The CDR3 sequence is 13 residues long. For the CDR3, the DNA is TGTGCCACCAGCAGAGATTCCGGTCGCGAGCAGTACTTC. Its protein product is CATSRDSGREQYF.

CDR3 DNA sequence: TGTGCCAGCAGCTTAGAGCTCCGGTCACAGGGCTACACAGATACGCAGTATTTT. Translation gives CASSLELRSQGYTDTQYF. The gene calls are TRBV7-8 and TRBJ2-3; D is possibly TRBD1 (6 bases). This CDR3 comprises 18 residues. Trimming took off 1 base at V and 2 bases at J, with 19 bases between the two ends. In germline, CDR1 is SGHVS, CDR2 FQNEAQ. The full variable domain, rest sourced from reference TRBV7-8 and TRBJ2-3, is GAGVSQSPRYKVAKRGQDVALRCDPISGHVSLFWYQQALGQGPEFLTYFQNEAQLDKSGLPSDRFFAERPEGSVSTLKIQRTQQEDSAVYLCASSLELRSQGYTDTQYFGPGTRLTVL.

This chain uses TRBV4-2 with TRBJ2-1; 10 positions agree with TRBD2. CDR3 length: 17 amino acids. Germline V CDR1 and CDR2: LGHNA, YNFKEQ. V was clipped by 0 bases and J by 2 bases; unmatched bases: 4. The chain's CDR3 is CASSQDQREGPYNEQFF. CDR3 sequence (DNA): TGTGCCAGCAGCCAAGACCAGCGGGAGGGGCCCTACAATGAGCAGTTCTTC.

The chain recombines TRBV30 with TRBJ1-4, with 7 bases fitting TRBD1. The CDR3 is made up of 14 amino acids. Germline lookup yields CDR1 GTSNPN and CDR2 SVGIG (reference sequence). V dropped 5 bases and J dropped 6; count of bases not matched to a gene: 9. The CDR3 spells CAWSKDRVDEKLFF. In DNA, the CDR3 is TGTGCCTGGTCAAAAGACAGGGTTGATGAAAAACTGTTTTTT.

Only a few counts were recorded for this clone. The V and J genes are TRBV5-1 and TRBJ2-1; 8 positions agree with TRBD2. The CDR3 loop spans 15 amino acids. V was clipped by 0 bases and J by 4 bases; unmatched bases: 3. Germline V lookup: CDR1 SGHRS, CDR2 YFSETQ. For the CDR3, the DNA is TGCGCCAGCAGCTTGGAACTAGCGGATTACAATGAGCAGTTCTTC. This translates into CASSLELADYNEQFF.

The genes are TRBV4-1 and TRBJ2-7; D remains ambiguous. CDR3 length: 14 amino acids. V lost 1 base, J lost 1 base, and 8 bases lay in between. Germline CDR1 reads MGHRA; CDR2 reads YSYEKL. CDR3 DNA: TGCGCCAGCAGCCAAGGTTTACAGTCCTACGAGCAGTACTTC. Amino acids: CASSQGLQSYEQYF.

This clone was seen only a few times. This rearrangement joins TRBV14 to TRBJ2-1; no clear D. The CDR3 length is 12 residues. The V gene lost 1 base and the J gene lost 15 bases, with 13 bases spanning the gap. The germline CDR1 and CDR2 sequences are SGHDN and FVKESK. DNA of the CDR3: TGTGCCAGCAGCCAAGTAGGGATAGAGTTGTTCTTC. It encodes CASSQVGIELFF.

V usage is TRBV20-1 and J usage is TRBJ1-2; D ambiguous. Germline assignment: CDR1 DFQATT and CDR2 SNEGSKA (reference sequence). The CDR3 contains 10 residues. V was trimmed by 4 bases and J by 7 bases, leaving 7 bases between them. This CDR3 reads CSATFSGYTF. DNA for the CDR3: TGCAGTGCTACCTTCAGTGGCTACACCTTC.

This clone appeared a few times. The chain recombines TRBV29-1 with TRBJ2-3, with a possible D match to TRBD2 (5 bases). Per the germline V gene, CDR1 is SQVTM and CDR2 is ANQGSEA. V gave up 4 bases and J gave up 6 bases, with 11 bases separating them. CDR3 length: 12 amino acids. CDR3 sequence: CSVVPPGDTQYF. The CDR3 DNA is TGCAGCGTTGTCCCCCCGGGGGATACGCAGTATTTT.

V gene TRBV5-4 combines with J gene TRBJ2-7, with D possibly matching TRBD2 (5 bases). CDR3 size: 12 residues. V was trimmed by 3 bases and J by 2 bases, leaving 6 bases between them. The germline V gene has CDR1 SGHNT and CDR2 YYREEE (reference sequence). The CDR3 protein is CASSSEAYEQYF. CDR3 nucleotides: TGTGCCAGCAGCTCGGAGGCCTACGAGCAGTACTTC. The whole variable domain, remainder taken from reference TRBV5-4 and TRBJ2-7, is ETGVTQSPTHLIKTRGQQVTLRCSSQSGHNTVSWYQQALGQGPQFIFQYYREEENGRGNFPPRFSGLQFPNYSSELNVNALELDDSALYLCASSSEAYEQYFGPGTRLTVT.